This TCR beta chain is from a study of cytomegalovirus exposure and HLA in healthy donors. The PCR had 60 Vbeta and 13 Jbeta primers. Profiled with immunoSEQ multiplex PCR; TCRdb holds only in-frame clones, not every one. This sample carries roughly 120,000 clones, 80% to 90% of them seen once, and the ten largest clones take about 11%. Germline V gene sequence: CDR1 MGHDK, CDR2 SYGVNS. This CDR3 region has 15 residues. V was clipped by 1 base and J by 8 bases; unmatched bases: 8. Material for sequencing was PBMCs. The TCR comes from a male donor in good health and CMV-seropositive. This chain connects TRBV25-1 to TRBJ2-1, with 7 positions matching TRBD1. The CDR3 loop is CASSEFKDRVDEQFF. In nucleotides, the CDR3 is TGTGCCAGCAGTGAATTCAAAGACAGGGTCGATGAGCAGTTCTTC.